A selection of T cell receptor beta chains follows, all from one sample in a study of T cells in Graves' hyperthyroidism and ophthalmopathy. TCRdb re-derived calls from the multiplex PCR reads in MiXCR, one entry per CDR3 protein. The data hold about 350,000 distinct CDR3 sequences, with around 14% observed a single time. The specimen sequenced was blood. The receptor set was obtained from a woman aged 30 to 39 with Graves' hyperthyroidism. Both conserved end residues are part of each CDR3. The D gene is left open where the match is weak. Rows give clone size only sometimes, using once, few, many, or a class for an expanded clone.

D gene: -; clone size: many; J gene: TRBJ2-5; V gene: TRBV28; CDR3 protein: CASSLPGTWETQYF; CDR3 DNA: TGTGCCAGCAGTTTACCTGGAACATGGGAGACCCAGTACTTC
D gene: -; clone size: -; J gene: TRBJ2-2; V gene: TRBV19; CDR3 protein: CASSMGGGELFF; CDR3 DNA: TGTGCCAGTAGTATGGGAGGCGGGGAGCTGTTTTTT
D gene: TRBD2; clone size: many; J gene: TRBJ2-1; V gene: TRBV7-2; CDR3 protein: CASSGGGFGTLGEQFF; CDR3 DNA: TGTGCCAGCAGCGGGGGGGGATTCGGGACTCTCGGGGAGCAGTTCTTC
D gene: TRBD1; clone size: many; J gene: TRBJ2-7; V gene: TRBV5-1; CDR3 protein: CASSLQGPHSYEQYF; CDR3 DNA: TGCGCCAGCAGCTTACAGGGGCCACACTCCTACGAGCAGTACTTC
D gene: -; clone size: few; J gene: TRBJ2-1; V gene: TRBV6-1; CDR3 protein: CASDTLGSYNEQFF; CDR3 DNA: TGTGCCAGCGATACCCTCGGTTCCTACAATGAGCAGTTCTTC
D gene: -; clone size: -; J gene: TRBJ2-1; V gene: TRBV20-1; CDR3 protein: CSARRQGKGSYTEQFF; CDR3 DNA: TGCAGTGCTAGGAGGCAGGGAAAGGGGTCCTACACTGAGCAGTTCTTC
D gene: -; clone size: many; J gene: TRBJ1-2; V gene: TRBV28; CDR3 protein: CASGRATDGYTF; CDR3 DNA: TGTGCCAGCGGTAGGGCTACGGATGGCTACACCTTC
D gene: -; clone size: many; J gene: TRBJ1-2; V gene: TRBV28; CDR3 protein: CASSLARRDGYGYTF; CDR3 DNA: TGTGCCAGCAGTTTGGCACGGCGGGATGGCTATGGCTACACCTTC
D gene: -; clone size: -; J gene: TRBJ1-2; V gene: TRBV25-1; CDR3 protein: CASSESGGRGYTF; CDR3 DNA: TGTGCCAGCAGTGAATCCGGGGGGCGAGGCTACACCTTC
D gene: TRBD1; clone size: few; J gene: TRBJ2-7; V gene: TRBV6-1; CDR3 protein: CASSYKDRITPEQYF; CDR3 DNA: TGTGCCAGCAGTTATAAGGACAGGATTACTCCCGAGCAGTACTTC
D gene: -; clone size: many; J gene: TRBJ1-2; V gene: TRBV12-3/TRBV12-4; CDR3 protein: CASRNPDVEGYTF; CDR3 DNA: TGTGCCAGCAGAAATCCGGACGTGGAAGGCTACACCTTC
D gene: TRBD1; clone size: few; J gene: TRBJ2-7; V gene: TRBV6-2/TRBV6-3; CDR3 protein: CASSYETGDFYEQYF; CDR3 DNA: TGTGCCAGCAGTTACGAGACAGGGGATTTCTACGAGCAGTACTTC
D gene: -; clone size: many; J gene: TRBJ1-4; V gene: TRBV10-2; CDR3 protein: CASSSTAGGEKLFF; CDR3 DNA: TGCGCCAGCAGTAGCACCGCCGGGGGTGAAAAACTGTTTTTT
D gene: -; clone size: -; J gene: TRBJ2-5; V gene: TRBV15; CDR3 protein: CATSRDSRRYQETQYF; CDR3 DNA: TGTGCCACCAGCAGAGATAGTCGTCGGTACCAAGAGACCCAGTACTTC
D gene: TRBD2; clone size: -; J gene: TRBJ2-3; V gene: TRBV27; CDR3 protein: CASSFAGEGPRADTQYF; CDR3 DNA: TGTGCCAGCAGTTTCGCGGGAGAGGGACCAAGAGCAGATACGCAGTATTTT
D gene: -; clone size: few; J gene: TRBJ2-2; V gene: TRBV4-1; CDR3 protein: CASSRPTTNTGELFF; CDR3 DNA: TGCGCCAGCAGCCGACCCACTACAAACACCGGGGAGCTGTTTTTT
D gene: TRBD2; clone size: -; J gene: TRBJ2-3; V gene: TRBV7-8; CDR3 protein: CASSLALIRTGTKTDTQYF; CDR3 DNA: TGTGCCAGCAGCTTAGCGCTGATCCGGACCGGGACTAAAACAGATACGCAGTATTTT
D gene: -; clone size: few; J gene: TRBJ2-7; V gene: TRBV19; CDR3 protein: CASSTQVHYEQYF; CDR3 DNA: TGTGCCAGTAGTACGCAGGTGCACTACGAGCAGTACTTC
D gene: TRBD1; clone size: many; J gene: TRBJ1-5; V gene: TRBV7-9; CDR3 protein: CASSLGTGGLEPQHF; CDR3 DNA: TGTGCCAGCAGCTTGGGAACAGGGGGCTTAGAGCCCCAGCATTTT
D gene: -; clone size: -; J gene: TRBJ2-3; V gene: TRBV5-1; CDR3 protein: CASSLGAAESTDTQYF; CDR3 DNA: TGCGCCAGCAGCTTGGGGGCGGCGGAAAGCACAGATACGCAGTATTTT
D gene: -; clone size: few; J gene: TRBJ2-1; V gene: TRBV12-3/TRBV12-4; CDR3 protein: CASSLRQVGNEQFF; CDR3 DNA: TGTGCCAGCAGTTTGCGCCAGGTAGGGAATGAGCAGTTCTTC
D gene: TRBD1; clone size: many; J gene: TRBJ2-5; V gene: TRBV6-1; CDR3 protein: CASSHRDRDGETQYF; CDR3 DNA: TGTGCCAGCAGTCACCGGGACAGGGACGGGGAGACCCAGTACTTC
D gene: TRBD1; clone size: -; J gene: TRBJ2-7; V gene: TRBV19; CDR3 protein: CASSMGQGAGEQYF; CDR3 DNA: TGTGCCAGTAGTATGGGCCAGGGGGCAGGCGAGCAGTACTTC
D gene: -; clone size: few; J gene: TRBJ1-4; V gene: TRBV6-2/TRBV6-3; CDR3 protein: CASRTLEGTGKLFF; CDR3 DNA: TGTGCCAGCCGTACCCTCGAGGGGACGGGAAAACTGTTTTTT
D gene: TRBD2; clone size: few; J gene: TRBJ2-7; V gene: TRBV20-1; CDR3 protein: CSARRGGAGNSYEQYF; CDR3 DNA: TGCAGTGCTAGACGGGGGGGAGCGGGAAACTCTTACGAGCAGTACTTC
D gene: -; clone size: large; J gene: TRBJ2-1; V gene: TRBV28; CDR3 protein: CASSLRGVTYNEQFF; CDR3 DNA: TGTGCCAGCAGTTTAAGGGGGGTGACCTACAATGAGCAGTTCTTC